What follows describes a single T cell receptor (beta chain). Its recognized antigen is unknown. It has no much larger one-base neighbor in the sample; base qualities were not kept. The CDR1 and CDR2 encoded by the germline V gene (reference sequence) are SEHNR and FQNEAQ. From its cysteine to its phenylalanine, the CDR3 spans 17 amino acids. This entry keeps only the CDR3 DNA: 51 bases, framed from base 1. V is trimmed back by 1 base and J by 0 bases, and the junction contains 6 bases that no gene match accounts for. This sample was taken from a study of blood T cell repertoires in COVID-19 (dated by TCRdb to between 2020 and 2021). Regarding the research as a whole: The collaborator samples originated in the United States, Italy and Spain and spanned the acute and convalescent phases of COVID-19. Subjects who had been exposed to COVID-19, were actively infected with it, or had recovered from it provided the deeply sampled blood TCRbeta repertoires that made up the dataset. HLA class I and class II types, where available, came from metadata supplied by the sample provider rather than from assay-based typing. The prospective study material was composed of cDNA or gDNA derived from T cells, B-cell-depleted T cells, or PBMCs. The repertoires were made available in a free public database intended to serve as a resource for research on the immune response to SARS-CoV-2. The samples were drawn from the first 160 participants of the ongoing ImmuneRACE study and from 1,254 subjects provided by 6 global collaborators. The sample metadata nearly always contained a de-identified subject ID, COVID-19 status, age in years and sex. Here is what the overall study found, with its caveats: How much clinical and demographic metadata was included differed by source and by participant, and the metadata was provided uncurated.

TCRbeta CDR3 regions were amplified from genomic DNA by means of the immunoSEQ Assay, a bias-controlled multiplex PCR. In the original analysis: Nucleated cell counts per sample were estimated from amplification of reference gene primers within the assay. To quantify the absolute abundance of each unique TCRbeta CDR3 rearrangement, sequence reads were collapsed and filtered. For each sample, productive Simpson clonality was calculated as the square root of Simpson's diversity index over productive rearrangements. As stored in TCRdb, this immuneACCESS dataset retains in-frame rearrangements with V and J assigned. A fraction of the clones does not appear; measured against another copy, unresolved V genes explain less than half of the discrepancy, and the remainder lacks a known reason. The V and J calls and clone size were taken over from that table, and D and trimming were inferred from the DNA. This sample holds approximately 89,000 clones; around 80% were observed only once. Roughly 50% of the sample is held by the ten biggest clonotypes.

Whole blood was collected in K2EDTA tubes by collaborating institutions according to the institutions' own protocols. For TCRbeta analysis, collaborators shipped samples in one of three forms: frozen whole blood, isolated PBMCs, or DNA extracted from either of those sample types. The sample consisted of peripheral blood. The clonotype comes from a human donor in a cohort sampled during active COVID-19. The V gene is TRBV7-9 and the J gene is TRBJ2-1; TRBD2 matches 7 bases in the middle. In nucleotide form, the sequence is TGTGCCAGCAGCTTAGGCGGGGGATTTAGCTCCTACAATGAGCAGTTCTTC. This yields the protein CASSLGGGFSSYNEQFF.